The clone carrying this TCR beta chain was recorded at least ten times. In the source study's methods: Reference gene primer amplification gave estimated nucleated cell counts. The assay was immunoSEQ multiplex PCR, and TCRdb's table has in-frame clones only and misses some. The V and J calls and clone size were taken over from that table, and D and trimming were inferred from the DNA. The sample shows about 200,000 clones, around 80% of them seen only once. Germline V gene lookup returns CDR1 LNHDA and CDR2 SQIVND (reference sequence). The CDR3 loop spans 16 amino acids. V lost 3 bases and J 9 bases, leaving 18 bases between the germline ends. This specimen comes from a study of blood T cell repertoires in COVID-19. Study at large: T cells, B-cell-depleted T cells, or PBMCs provided the cDNA or gDNA that served as material.

The chain links TRBV19 to TRBJ1-6, with D possibly matching TRBD1 (5 bases). Sequencing was performed on peripheral blood. The sequence came from a woman between 70 and 85 years old with acute or convalescent COVID-19. The CDR3 loop reads CASSIEQGAGRSPLHF. As DNA, the CDR3 is TGTGCCAGTAGTATCGAGCAGGGTGCGGGACGTTCACCCCTCCACTTT. The complete variable domain, with remaining parts taken from reference TRBV19 and TRBJ1-6, reads DGGITQSPKYLFRKEGQNVTLSCEQNLNHDAMYWYRQDPGQGLRLIYYSQIVNDFQKGDIAEGYSVSREKKESFPLTVTSAQKNPTAFYLCASSIEQGAGRSPLHFGNGTRLTVT.